The T cell receptor beta chain under discussion was sequenced for a study of blood T cell repertoires in COVID-19. TCRdb keeps only in-frame clones here, not all; method: immunoSEQ multiplex PCR. The data show about 160,000 clones, more than 65% seen once. Specimen: peripheral blood. The clonotype originates from a woman aged 55-70 years with COVID-19, enrolled during active disease.

The CDR3, as DNA: TGTGCCAGTAGTACCACTAGAAACATTCAGTACTTC. This sequence encodes CASSTTRNIQYF. This chain links TRBV19 with TRBJ2-4, with a possible D match to TRBD2 (5 bases). This CDR3 has 12 amino acids. CDR1 and CDR2 from the germline V gene are LNHDA and SQIVND (reference sequence). V lost 4 bases to trimming and J lost 6 bases, with 7 bases between them.